The sequence of this T cell receptor beta chain was determined in a study of Graves' ophthalmopathy and Graves' hyperthyroidism. General observations from the study: Detection in blood was also observed for most expanded thyroid clonotypes above 0.001 frequency.

RNA served as the template for amplifying TCR beta CDR3 regions. After a first-round RT-PCR with HTBI primers, a second-round multiplex PCR was run. From the multiplex PCR reads, TCRdb called clonotypes with MiXCR, one entry per CDR3 protein. The table shows 500,000 to 800,000 distinct CDR3 sequences, with about two fifths occurring only once. Details on this clonotype: The antigen is not known. A clone one base away is much larger, so this may be a read error.

Fresh peripheral blood, about 10 ml, was the PBMC source. This TCR was sampled from an adult man with Graves' ophthalmopathy. The sample consisted of peripheral blood.

The CDR3 region has the DNA TGTGCCAGCAGTGCAACAGGGTATACTGAAGCTTTCTTT. This sequence encodes CASSATGYTEAFF. The V and J genes are TRBV12-3 or TRBV12-4 and TRBJ1-1; maybe TRBD1 (6 bases). With 5 bases removed from V and 5 bases from J, the gap between germline ends came to 12 bases. The CDR3 covers 13 residues.